The entry below describes one TCR beta chain. What it recognizes is unknown. These data are taken from a study of vaccination and CD4 T cells after COVID-19. The wider study: The authors used overlapping spike peptides from SARS-CoV-2, HCoV-NL63, HCoV-OC43 and HCoV-229E to stimulate cells.

Trimming stripped 4 bases from V and 1 base from J, with 10 bases between. The CDR3 runs 14 residues. Sequencing of cultured CD4+ T cell DNA used the Oncomine TCR Beta short-read assay. Genomic DNA from cultured CD4+ T cells was extracted. TCRdb recomputed calls from the PCR reads with MiXCR, one row per CDR3 protein. Of roughly 2,700 distinct CDR3 sequences in the sample, about 34% are singletons; the top ten hold roughly two fifths. Treatment defined: roughly nine-day PBMC culture with coronavirus spike peptide pools or control peptides (ViraFEST assay). This clonotype was obtained from a human donor who had recovered from COVID-19. The chain is built from TRBV6-7 and TRBJ1-1, with no clear D. TRBV6-7 is noted as an ORF with a role that remains uncertain. Specimen: CD4+ T cells from blood, cultured in vitro. CDR3 sequence (DNA): TGTGCCAGCAGTTCCATGGACGGGAACACTGAAGCTTTCTTT. Its protein product is CASSSMDGNTEAFF.